This entry lists 14 T cell receptor beta chains sequenced from one sample in a study of shared clonotypes between healthy human individuals. Method: immunoSEQ multiplex PCR; TCRdb's copy keeps in-frame clones and lacks some. The sample contains some 1.5 million clones, about 98% of which appear only once. Sequenced: naive CD4+ T cells sorted from blood. Subset described: CD45RA+ positively selected. The origin of the receptors is a man aged 30 to 39 in good health.

This chain uses TRBV27 with TRBJ1-4; D is unresolved. The CDR3 spans 18 residues. Germline V gene lookup returns CDR1 MNHEY and CDR2 SMNVEV (reference sequence). Trimming pared 2 bases from V and 0 bases from J, leaving 16 bases between. The CDR3 DNA follows: TGTGCCAGCAGTTTACTCGCCCCGCTTGGCGCAACTAATGAAAAACTGTTTTTT. Protein: CASSLLAPLGATNEKLFF.

V gene TRBV30 combines with J gene TRBJ1-5, with a tentative D call TRBD1 (6 bases). The CDR3 length is 15 residues. Germline assignment: CDR1 GTSNPN and CDR2 SVGIG (reference sequence). The germline V and J ends were trimmed by 3 bases and 2 bases, with 14 bases remaining between them. The CDR3 region is CAWSPWGAGNQPQHF. The CDR3 DNA reads TGTGCCTGGAGCCCCTGGGGGGCTGGCAATCAGCCCCAGCATTTT.

In its sample, this clone was seen once. The rearrangement joins TRBV28 to TRBJ1-5; D unresolved. Trimming pared 6 bases from V and 5 bases from J, leaving 14 bases between. The CDR3 is 14 residues long. Germline CDR1 MDHEN, CDR2 SYDVKM. CDR3 region: CASSEQQGDQPQHF. The CDR3 DNA reads as TGTGCCAGCAGCGAACAACAAGGAGATCAGCCCCAGCATTTT. Complete variable domain (other parts from reference TRBV28 and TRBJ1-5): DVKVTQSSRYLVKRTGEKVFLECVQDMDHENMFWYRQDPGLGLRLIYFSYDVKMKEKGDIPEGYSVSREKKERFSLILESASTNQTSMYLCASSEQQGDQPQHFGDGTRLSIL.

The chain uses TRBV6-4 and TRBJ2-3, with 9 positions matching TRBD2. With 6 bases clipped from V and 0 bases from J, the junction kept 7 bases outside the gene matches. The CDR3 is 16 residues long. The germline CDR1 and CDR2 sequences are MRHNA and SNTAGT. The CDR3 DNA is TGTGCCAGCAGCCCCCTAGCGGGACTCAGCACAGATACGCAGTATTTT. Its protein is CASSPLAGLSTDTQYF.

The V gene is TRBV5-5, the J gene TRBJ1-5; 9 nucleotides agree with TRBD1. Germline values: CDR1 SGHKS, CDR2 YYEKEE (reference sequence). The CDR3 spans 16 residues. Trimming cost V 4 bases and J 5 bases; bases outside gene matches: 10. Here the CDR3 DNA reads TGTGCCAGCAGCCCTTCAGGGGGACAGGGAGATCAGCCCCAGCATTTT. This gives the protein CASSPSGGQGDQPQHF.

The genes are TRBV20-1 and TRBJ2-1; TRBD1 aligns across 10 bases. Germline-derived CDR1 and CDR2 are DFQATT and SNEGSKA (reference sequence). J was trimmed by 10 bases and V by 6 bases; bases with no gene match: 3. This CDR3 spans 11 amino acids. The DNA of the CDR3 is TGCAGTGCGACAGGGGGCGCCGAGCAGTTCTTC. Amino acids: CSATGGAEQFF.

V gene TRBV18 combines with J gene TRBJ2-3, with 12 positions matching TRBD2. Germline V gene sequence: CDR1 KGHSH, CDR2 LQKENI. The CDR3 extends over 19 amino acids. Trimming at V came to 5 bases and at J to 5 bases, leaving 17 bases not matched to a gene. CDR3 in amino acids: CASSTLSLAGGVEGDTQYF. The CDR3 DNA sequence: TGTGCCAGCTCAACCCTTTCCCTAGCGGGAGGGGTTGAGGGAGATACGCAGTATTTT.

CDR3 residues: CAISGRRGDLEEQYF. The CDR3 DNA is TGTGCCATCAGTGGTAGGAGGGGGGATCTGGAAGAGCAGTACTTC. The rearrangement joins TRBV10-3 to TRBJ2-7; D tentatively reads TRBD1 or TRBD2 (6 bases each). V was cut by 4 bases and J by 7 bases, with 20 bases left in between. Germline values: CDR1 ENHRY, CDR2 SYGVKD. The CDR3 has 15 amino acids.

The J gene is TRBJ1-2, the V gene TRBV25-1; D uncertain. This CDR3 is 15 amino acids long. V gave up 0 bases and J gave up 8 bases, with 16 bases separating them. CDR1 and CDR2 (germline): MGHDK, SYGVNS. Written as DNA, the CDR3 is TGTGCCAGCAGTGAATATGTTGGCAGGACTAGGGGCTACACCTTC. It is translated as CASSEYVGRTRGYTF.

The chain joins TRBV21-1 to TRBJ2-7; the listed D gene, TRBD2, was not tested against the DNA. TRBV21-1 is an annotated pseudogene. CDR3 length: 12 amino acids. The CDR3 here is CASSLDADEQYF. The DNA of the CDR3 is TGTGCCAGCAGCTTGGATGCGGACGAGCAGTACTTC.

The chain is built from TRBV29-1 and TRBJ1-5; maybe TRBD1 (6 bases). Trimming removed 5 bases at V and 3 bases at J, with 11 bases between. CDR3 length: 13 residues. Germline lookup yields CDR1 SQVTM and CDR2 ANQGSEA. CDR3 amino acids: CSVKQGYNQPQHF. As DNA, the CDR3 is TGCAGCGTTAAACAGGGTTACAATCAGCCCCAGCATTTT.

The chain couples TRBV28 to TRBJ2-7, with TRBD1 identical over 7 bases. The CDR3 has 16 amino acids. V dropped 2 bases and J dropped 1; count of bases not matched to a gene: 8. Germline CDR1 and CDR2: MDHEN and SYDVKM. CDR3 amino acids: CASSLRDPGQSYEQYF. DNA of the CDR3: TGTGCCAGCAGTTTAAGGGACCCGGGACAGTCCTACGAGCAGTACTTC.

A word on this clone: Sequence at one end of the junction differs from germline and may be a read error. In DNA form, the CDR3 reads TGTGCCAGCAGCTTAAAAGCGGGAGGCCTGACCGACTTC. This gives the protein CASSLKAGGLTDF. The J gene is TRBJ2-7, the V gene TRBV13; 9 bases fit TRBD2. The CDR3 loop spans 13 amino acids. CDR1 is PRHDT and CDR2 is FYEKMQ in the germline V gene (reference sequence).

The chain recombines TRBV27 with TRBJ2-5; unclear D gene. Per the germline V gene, CDR1 is MNHEY and CDR2 is SMNVEV (reference sequence). With 2 bases removed from V and 5 bases from J, the gap between germline ends came to 9 bases. This CDR3 is built from 13 residues. CDR3 residues: CASSLAAFETQYF. Here the CDR3 DNA reads TGTGCCAGCAGTTTAGCCGCTTTTGAGACCCAGTACTTC.